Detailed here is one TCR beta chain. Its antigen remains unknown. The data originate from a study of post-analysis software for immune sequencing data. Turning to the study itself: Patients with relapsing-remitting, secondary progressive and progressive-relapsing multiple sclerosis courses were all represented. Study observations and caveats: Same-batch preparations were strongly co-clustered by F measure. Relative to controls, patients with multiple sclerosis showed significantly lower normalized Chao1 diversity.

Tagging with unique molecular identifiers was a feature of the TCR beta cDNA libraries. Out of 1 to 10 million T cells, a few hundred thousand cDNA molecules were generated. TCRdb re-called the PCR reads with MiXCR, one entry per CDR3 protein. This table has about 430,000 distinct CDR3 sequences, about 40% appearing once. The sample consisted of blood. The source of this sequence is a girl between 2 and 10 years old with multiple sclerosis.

The chain's CDR3 is CASSLAERQGVMLETQYF. In nucleotides, the CDR3 is TGTGCCAGCAGCTTAGCGGAACGACAGGGGGTTATGCTAGAGACCCAGTACTTC. The genes are TRBV7-2 and TRBJ2-5; 9 bases align to TRBD1. The CDR3 extends over 18 amino acids. Trimming cost V 0 bases and J 4 bases; bases outside gene matches: 12. CDR1 is SGHTA and CDR2 is FQGNSA in the germline V gene.